The rows below give T cell receptor beta chains drawn from one sample of a study of blood T cell repertoires in COVID-19. Profiling relied on immunoSEQ multiplex PCR, and the TCRdb table lists in-frame clones only, not all of them. The table has 200,000 to 300,000 clones, roughly 85% seen once. The sequenced material came from peripheral blood. These receptors all come from a man aged 18-30 years with active or convalescent COVID-19. The CDR3 runs from the conserved cysteine through the conserved F or W. A D gene is named only where the DNA matches it firmly. Where a row states a size, it is once, few, many or the class of an expanded clone; other rows omit it.

TGCGCCAGCAGCCAAGAGAGACTAGCACTTTTGAACACCGGGGAGCTGTTTTTT,CASSQERLALLNTGELFF,TRBD2,.,TRBJ2-2,TRBV4-3
TGTGCCAGCAGCCTGGGACTTCAACAGTTCTTC,CASSLGLQQFF,.,.,TRBJ2-1,TRBV6-5
TGTGCCACCAGCAGCAGGGTCGCTGAAGCTTTCTTT,CATSSRVAEAFF,.,.,TRBJ1-1,TRBV15
TGTGCCAGCTCACCCCAGACAGGGGAGACCGAGGGCTACACCTTC,CASSPQTGETEGYTF,TRBD1,.,TRBJ1-2,TRBV18
TGTGCCAGTAGTATGGGGGGTACGAATGAAAAACTGTTTTTT,CASSMGGTNEKLFF,.,.,TRBJ1-4,TRBV19
TGTGCCAGCAGTTACTCCCGGGACAGGGTACAGCCCCAGCATTTT,CASSYSRDRVQPQHF,TRBD1,.,TRBJ1-5,TRBV6-6
TGCGCCAGCACCAACACGGGGGATAGCACAGATACGCAGTATTTT,CASTNTGDSTDTQYF,.,.,TRBJ2-3,TRBV4-3
TGTGCCAGCAGCTTAGAGGTCGGGGGGGCCTACGAGCAGTACTTC,CASSLEVGGAYEQYF,TRBD2,.,TRBJ2-7,TRBV7-2
TGTGCCAGCAGCCTAGACAGCTCCTACGAGCAGTACTTC,CASSLDSSYEQYF,.,many,TRBJ2-7,TRBV7-9
TGTGCCAGCAGCTTAGGAACCCAGAGCAATCAGCCCCAGCATTTT,CASSLGTQSNQPQHF,.,.,TRBJ1-5,TRBV7-8
TGTGCCTGGAGTGCGCAGGGGGCTGGAAACACCATATATTTT,CAWSAQGAGNTIYF,TRBD1,.,TRBJ1-3,TRBV30
TGTGCCAGCAGCCTTGGGACAGGGGCCCACAATGAGCAGTTCTTC,CASSLGTGAHNEQFF,TRBD1,.,TRBJ2-1,TRBV7-9
TGCGCCAGCAGCCACAGCGACAGGGGGAACACTGAAGCTTTCTTT,CASSHSDRGNTEAFF,TRBD1,once,TRBJ1-1,TRBV5-1
TGTGCCAGCAGCTTGGAATTTGACAGACCTTATGGCTACACCTTC,CASSLEFDRPYGYTF,.,.,TRBJ1-2,TRBV5-4
TGTGCCAGCAGCACGGACAGGGGGTTACGGGGCTACACCTTC,CASSTDRGLRGYTF,TRBD1,.,TRBJ1-2,TRBV7-2
TGCGCCAGCAGCCAAGATCCACCCGTTAGCGGGGTTACAGATACGCAGTATTTT,CASSQDPPVSGVTDTQYF,TRBD2,.,TRBJ2-3,TRBV4-3
TGTGCCAGCAGTTCAATCCCTCCTGACAGGGTCGATCAGCCCCAGCATTTT,CASSSIPPDRVDQPQHF,TRBD1,.,TRBJ1-5,TRBV27
TGCAGCGTTACCCGGGGTGCTACTAATGAAAAACTGTTTTTT,CSVTRGATNEKLFF,.,.,TRBJ1-4,TRBV29-1
TGTGCCAGTAACAGGGACGAAAAACTGTTTTTT,CASNRDEKLFF,.,.,TRBJ1-4,TRBV19
TGCGCCAGCAGCCTACAGTTCTCAAACACTGAAGCTTTCTTT,CASSLQFSNTEAFF,.,.,TRBJ1-1,TRBV5-1
TGTGCCAGCAGTCCCGTCACAAGATACACTGAAGCTTTCTTT,CASSPVTRYTEAFF,.,.,TRBJ1-1,TRBV28
TGTGCCAGCAGCTTCGGAGGGGGCGGAGGAAGCAATCAGCCCCAGCATTTT,CASSFGGGGGSNQPQHF,TRBD1,.,TRBJ1-5,TRBV5-5
TGTGCCAGCAGCTTATTGAGTAATTCACCCCTCCACTTT,CASSLLSNSPLHF,.,once,TRBJ1-6,TRBV11-3
TGTGCTGGCCTCTCTGGGACAGGGTATGGGGGCAATCAGCCCCAGCATTTT,CAGLSGTGYGGNQPQHF,TRBD1,.,TRBJ1-5,TRBV7-7
TGTGCCAGCAGCCAGACACCGAACACTGAAGCTTTCTTT,CASSQTPNTEAFF,.,few,TRBJ1-1,TRBV3-1/TRBV3-2
TGTGCCAGCAGCTTGGGTTCACCGGGACAGGGTAACACCATATATTTT,CASSLGSPGQGNTIYF,TRBD1,.,TRBJ1-3,TRBV5-5
TGTGCCAGCGGGGCGCGGATCGGAGCTTTCTTT,CASGARIGAFF,.,.,TRBJ1-1,TRBV6-5
TGTGCCACCGGGAAGAGCACAGATACGCAGTATTTT,CATGKSTDTQYF,.,.,TRBJ2-3,TRBV25-1
TGTGCCAGCAGCTCCGTTCCGTTCAACACTGAAGCTTTCTTT,CASSSVPFNTEAFF,.,.,TRBJ1-1,TRBV5-4
TGTGCCAGTAGGACCGGGACTAGCGGAGGCTACAATGAGCAGTTCTTC,CASRTGTSGGYNEQFF,TRBD2,.,TRBJ2-1,TRBV19
TGTGCCAGTAGTATGTCTGGGGCGGATACGCAGTATTTT,CASSMSGADTQYF,.,.,TRBJ2-3,TRBV19
TGTGCCAGCAGCTTAAGAGGCAGGGGTTCACCCCTCCACTTT,CASSLRGRGSPLHF,.,.,TRBJ1-6,TRBV7-3
TGTGCCAGTAGTACAGGGGCCCTAAACCAAACTTTC,CASSTGALNQTF,.,.,TRBJ2-7,TRBV19
TGTGCCAGCAGTCAGGGGCGAACTGAAGCTTTCTTT,CASSQGRTEAFF,.,once,TRBJ1-1,TRBV5-6
TGCGCCAGCAGCCCAGGGACAGGGGGTAACTATGGCTACACCTTC,CASSPGTGGNYGYTF,TRBD1,.,TRBJ1-2,TRBV4-3
TGTGCCAGCAGCGGGCCGTCGGGGGGAGTAGTAAATTCACCCCTCCACTTT,CASSGPSGGVVNSPLHF,.,few,TRBJ1-6,TRBV7-2
TGTGCCAGTAGTATAGTCCCCCCAAAGGTCTTCGGAGAAGAAAAACTGTTTTTT,CASSIVPPKVFGEEKLFF,.,.,TRBJ1-4,TRBV19
TGTGCCAGCAGCTTCTTGTCCGAGCAGTACTTC,CASSFLSEQYF,.,.,TRBJ2-7,TRBV5-6
TGCGCCAGCAGCCACACAACAGGGGTCACTGAAGCTTTCTTT,CASSHTTGVTEAFF,TRBD1,.,TRBJ1-1,TRBV4-3
TGTGCCAGCAGCCAGGGACTAGCGGGAGACATCTACGAGCAGTACTTC,CASSQGLAGDIYEQYF,TRBD2,.,TRBJ2-7,TRBV7-9
TGTGCCGGGGCGGGGAATCCAGATACGCAGTATTTT,CAGAGNPDTQYF,.,.,TRBJ2-3,TRBV12-3/TRBV12-4
TGTGCCAGCAGCTTAATACCCCTCCGACAGGGTGTTAATGAAAAACTGTTTTTT,CASSLIPLRQGVNEKLFF,TRBD1,.,TRBJ1-4,TRBV7-3
TGTGCCAGCAGCTTTGGGCGGGGCTCCTACGAGCAGTACTTC,CASSFGRGSYEQYF,.,.,TRBJ2-7,TRBV5-6
TGTGCCAGCAGTTTCCAGACCTTCCAAGGGGGGCAGTATTTT,CASSFQTFQGGQYF,.,.,TRBJ2-3,TRBV27
TGTGCCAGCAGCTTAGTAGGGTCTAGCGGGAGGGCCCGAGATACGCAGTATTTT,CASSLVGSSGRARDTQYF,TRBD2,once,TRBJ2-3,TRBV7-2
TGCGCCAGCAGCTTGGGGCCCTTAGCGGGAGACTTATACGAGCAGTACTTC,CASSLGPLAGDLYEQYF,TRBD2,.,TRBJ2-7,TRBV5-1
TGTGCCGCCGTAGGTACAGGTCCCTACGAGCAGTACTTC,CAAVGTGPYEQYF,.,.,TRBJ2-7,TRBV6-5
TGTGCCAGCAGCATCGGGGGGAGGGGTGGTTCAGATACGCAGTATTTT,CASSIGGRGGSDTQYF,TRBD2,once,TRBJ2-3,TRBV5-4
TGTGCCAGCAGTTTTAATCATGAGCGGGAGTTCACAGATACGCAGTATTTT,CASSFNHEREFTDTQYF,TRBD2,.,TRBJ2-3,TRBV9
TGTGCCAGTAGTCCCAGGACTACTAGCACAGATACGCAGTATTTT,CASSPRTTSTDTQYF,.,.,TRBJ2-3,TRBV19
TGTGCCTGGAGTTTCGACAGGACGTATAGCAATCAGCCCCAGCATTTT,CAWSFDRTYSNQPQHF,.,.,TRBJ1-5,TRBV30
TGTGCCAGCAGTGAAGCGGGAGTAGGGGTAGATACGCAGTATTTT,CASSEAGVGVDTQYF,TRBD2,.,TRBJ2-3,TRBV25-1
TGTGCCAGCAGCGTTTTTATTTGGCCCGATAATAATTCACCCCTCCACTTT,CASSVFIWPDNNSPLHF,.,.,TRBJ1-6,TRBV9
TGTGCCAGCAGCTTTGGGGGCGAGGGTTCACCCCTCCACTTT,CASSFGGEGSPLHF,.,.,TRBJ1-6,TRBV5-6
TGTGCCAGCAGGCTACAGGGAGTAAGCAATCAGCCCCAGCATTTT,CASRLQGVSNQPQHF,.,.,TRBJ1-5,TRBV2
TGTGCCAGCAGCTCTCCAGCAGACAGGGTAAAGCAGTTCTTC,CASSSPADRVKQFF,TRBD1,.,TRBJ2-1,TRBV7-2
TGCGCCAGCAGCTTGGAAGCAGGGGCTGAAGCTTTCTTT,CASSLEAGAEAFF,.,.,TRBJ1-1,TRBV5-1
TGTGCCAGCACCCACTTTGGGGACACCGATCAGCCCCAGCATTTT,CASTHFGDTDQPQHF,.,once,TRBJ1-5,TRBV28
TGTGCCAGCAGACCCCCGGGGTTGGCGGGGGGAAATGAAAAACTGTTTTTT,CASRPPGLAGGNEKLFF,.,.,TRBJ1-4,TRBV7-2
TGCGCCAGCAGCAAAGGAGGGATTGATAGCTCTGGAAACACCATATATTTT,CASSKGGIDSSGNTIYF,.,.,TRBJ1-3,TRBV5-1